Each of the 10 T cell receptor beta chains below was sequenced from the same sample in a study of T cell responses to AZD1222 COVID-19 vaccine (TCRdb year 2021). This specimen's time point label, interpreted: baseline before first vaccination. The library relied on the immunoSEQ multiplex PCR assay. TCRdb retrieved this table from immuneACCESS and kept in-frame rearrangements only. Not all clones are present; in checked studies, unresolved V genes account for under half, and no reason is known for the remainder. This sample gives approximately 120,000 clones in total; roughly nine tenths of them show up just once. The ten top clones hold 4.4% of the sample. The source material was peripheral blood, sampled on day 0 of AZD1222 vaccination. The source is an adult in good health.

This chain joins TRBV14 and TRBJ1-2, with D unclear. V lost 1 base to trimming and J lost 10 bases, with 13 bases between them. The germline V gene encodes CDR1 SGHDN and CDR2 FVKESK. CDR3 size: 13 residues. CDR3 residues: CASSQGRARDYTF. The CDR3 nucleotides read TGTGCCAGCAGCCAAGGACGAGCCCGAGACTACACCTTC.

This chain uses TRBV6-5 with TRBJ1-5, with D possibly TRBD1 on 5 matching bases. Germline-derived CDR1 and CDR2 are MNHEY and SVGAGI. The ends were cut back, 5 bases at V and 4 bases at J, with 9 bases in the middle. This CDR3 has 13 residues. The DNA of the CDR3 is TGTGCCAGCAGTCTGGGGGTTAATCAGCCCCAGCATTTT. As protein: CASSLGVNQPQHF.

The V call is TRBV29-1, the J call TRBJ2-2, with TRBD2 matching 10 bases. The V and J ends lost 7 bases and 7 bases, in that order; junction bases with no gene match: 12. The CDR3 length is 15 residues. Germline V gene sequence: CDR1 SQVTM, CDR2 ANQGSEA. The CDR3 protein is CSALGASGRGGELFF. In DNA, the CDR3 is TGCAGCGCCTTGGGGGCTAGCGGGAGAGGCGGGGAGCTGTTTTTT.

This sequence joins TRBV14 and TRBJ1-2; 10 nucleotides agree with TRBD1. There are 16 residues in the CDR3. CDR1 SGHDN and CDR2 FVKESK come from the germline V gene. V gave up 2 bases and J gave up 3 bases; unmatched junction bases: 6. The CDR3 region has the DNA TGTGCCAGCAGCCAAAATTCCGGGACAGGGGACTATGGCTACACCTTC. Amino acids: CASSQNSGTGDYGYTF.

CDR3 loop: CASSPTPPGTGVSIQYF. As DNA, the CDR3 is TGTGCCAGCAGTCCAACCCCCCCCGGGACAGGGGTTTCCATTCAGTACTTC. V gene TRBV27 combines with J gene TRBJ2-4; 10 bases map to TRBD1. With V trimmed by 5 bases and J by 9 bases, 16 bases remained unmatched. Germline V lookup: CDR1 MNHEY, CDR2 SMNVEV (reference sequence). This CDR3 region has 17 residues.

This clone was picked up one time. The rearrangement links TRBV27 to TRBJ2-7; D remains ambiguous. The germline gives CDR1 MNHEY, CDR2 SMNVEV (reference sequence). The V end was cut by 8 bases, the J end by 1 base, with 9 bases between. CDR3 length: 12 amino acids. The CDR3 DNA is TGTGCCAGCGGCCAGCTTTCCTACGAGCAGTACTTC. It yields the protein CASGQLSYEQYF.

The V and J genes are TRBV5-1 and TRBJ2-5; D is ambiguous. Trimming left V 4 bases short and J 0 bases short, with 7 bases between. The CDR3 spans 13 residues. Germline V lookup: CDR1 SGHRS, CDR2 YFSETQ. DNA of the CDR3: TGCGCCAGCAGCGGCCAGGACCAAGAGACCCAGTACTTC. Translated, it gives CASSGQDQETQYF. The variable domain in full, with the rest retrieved from reference TRBV5-1 and TRBJ2-5, is KAGVTQTPRYLIKTRGQQVTLSCSPISGHRSVSWYQQTPGQGLQFLFEYFSETQRNKGNFPGRFSGRQFSNSRSEMNVSTLELGDSALYLCASSGQDQETQYFGPGTRLLVL.

The chain is built from TRBV25-1 and TRBJ2-2; TRBD2 matches 7 bases. Trimming removed 8 bases from V and 7 bases from J; junction bases left unmatched: 10. Germline values: CDR1 MGHDK, CDR2 SYGVNS. The CDR3 contains 14 residues. The CDR3 sequence: CASAVAGVGGELFF. For the CDR3, the DNA is TGTGCCAGCGCCGTTGCGGGGGTGGGCGGGGAGCTGTTTTTT.

The V call is TRBV7-2, the J call TRBJ1-2; D is perhaps TRBD1 (6 bases). The length of the CDR3 is 12 residues. V was cut by 4 bases and J by 9 bases, with 12 bases left in between. CDR1 and CDR2 from the germline V gene are SGHTA and FQGNSA. The CDR3 loop reads CASSSRTVSYTF. The DNA for the CDR3 is TGTGCCAGCAGCTCGAGGACAGTTAGCTACACCTTC. The whole variable domain, remainder taken from reference TRBV7-2 and TRBJ1-2, is GAGVSQSPSNKVTEKGKDVELRCDPISGHTALYWYRQSLGQGLEFLIYFQGNSAPDKSGLPSDRFSAERTGGSVSTLTIQRTQQEDSAVYLCASSSRTVSYTFGSGTRLTVV.

The genes are TRBV5-4 and TRBJ2-7; D is unresolved. Germline lookup yields CDR1 SGHNT and CDR2 YYREEE (reference sequence). The CDR3 is made up of 15 amino acids. V dropped 3 bases and J dropped 3 bases, with 16 bases sitting between them. DNA for the CDR3: TGTGCCAGCAGCTCGGCAGTAGGACGGTTCTACGAGCAGTACTTC. Amino acid sequence: CASSSAVGRFYEQYF.